The rows below give T cell receptor beta chains drawn from one sample of a study of Ad26.COV2.S vaccination and SARS-CoV-2 variants. Sequencing used immunoSEQ multiplex PCR; TCRdb keeps in-frame clones, though not all of them. The sample consists of about 420,000 clones, roughly 90% of them appearing once. This specimen consisted of peripheral blood, obtained in a trial of Ad26.COV2.S vaccine versus placebo. These receptors came from a person between 18 and 60 years old who received the Ad26.COV2.S COVID-19 vaccine or a placebo. The CDR3 runs from the conserved cysteine through the conserved F or W. D genes are given only for firm matches. Clone size is given for some rows only: seen once, a few or many times, or a class if the clone is expanded.

J,D,V,size,DNA,CDR3
TRBJ2-6,TRBD1,TRBV18,NA,TGTGCCAGCTCACCTCAACAGGGGGCCGGGGCCAACGTCCTGACTTTC,CASSPQQGAGANVLTF
TRBJ2-1,NA,TRBV30,NA,TGTGCCTGGAGTGAGAGGGGTCCGACAGCTTACAATGAGCAGTTCTTC,CAWSERGPTAYNEQFF
TRBJ2-7,TRBD2,TRBV3-1/TRBV3-2,NA,TGTGCCAGCAGCCAAGTGTTCTCAGCGGGGTTGTTAGAGCAGTACTTC,CASSQVFSAGLLEQYF
TRBJ2-5,NA,TRBV7-6,once,TGTGCCAGCAGCCCGAATCGGCCTAGCGCCCAAGAGACCCAGTACTTC,CASSPNRPSAQETQYF
TRBJ2-5,TRBD2,TRBV24-1,NA,TGTGCCACCAGTGATTTGCATTTTCCTAGCGGCAAAGAGACCCAGTACTTC,CATSDLHFPSGKETQYF
TRBJ1-2,NA,TRBV5-1,NA,TGCGCCAGCAGCACCGGGACGCTCTATGGCTACACCTTC,CASSTGTLYGYTF
TRBJ1-1,NA,TRBV18,NA,TGTGCCAGCTCACCGACGACAGGCACTGAAGCTTTCTTT,CASSPTTGTEAFF
TRBJ1-1,TRBD1,TRBV7-7,NA,TGTGCTAGCGAACAGGGGTGCACTGAAGCTTTCTTT,CASEQGCTEAFF
TRBJ1-4,TRBD1,TRBV19,NA,TGTGCCAGTGCGGACAGGGGAGTGGTGGATGAAAAACTGTTTTTT,CASADRGVVDEKLFF
TRBJ2-3,TRBD1,TRBV3-1/TRBV3-2,NA,TGTGCCAGCAGCCAAGATCGCTTCGGGACAGGGGGTTTCACAGATACGCAGTATTTT,CASSQDRFGTGGFTDTQYF
TRBJ1-6,NA,TRBV7-9,NA,TGTGCCAGCAGCTTTAATCACCCAAACATAGATTCACCCCTCCACTTT,CASSFNHPNIDSPLHF
TRBJ1-2,TRBD1,TRBV7-9,NA,TGTGCCAGCTCCAACCAGGAGACAGGGGCGGGCTATGGCTACACCTTC,CASSNQETGAGYGYTF
TRBJ2-3,TRBD1,TRBV4-3,NA,TGCGCCAGCAGCCAAGATAAGGACAGGGCCACAGATACGCAGTATTTT,CASSQDKDRATDTQYF
TRBJ2-2,NA,TRBV7-9,NA,TGTGCCAGCAGTCCGGTGCAGGGCACCGGGGAGCTGTTTTTT,CASSPVQGTGELFF
TRBJ2-1,TRBD2,TRBV5-1,once,TGCGCCAGCAGCTTGGAACTAGCGGGCGCTGGCTCCTACAATGAGCAGTTCTTC,CASSLELAGAGSYNEQFF
TRBJ1-2,TRBD1,TRBV27,once,TGTGCCAGCAGTTTACTGGGGACAGCTGTCTCCTCCTATGGCTACACCTTC,CASSLLGTAVSSYGYTF
TRBJ1-1,NA,TRBV4-3,NA,TGCGCCAGCAGCCAAGATTGGACAGTGGGCACTGAAGCTTTCTTT,CASSQDWTVGTEAFF
TRBJ1-5,NA,TRBV1,NA,TGCACCAGCAGCCAAGGAGGGGATCATCAGCCCCAGCATTTT,CTSSQGGDHQPQHF
TRBJ2-2,TRBD1,TRBV7-6,NA,TGTGCCAGCAGCAAAAACAGGGGTAACACCGGGGAGCTGTTTTTT,CASSKNRGNTGELFF
TRBJ2-2,NA,TRBV5-1,NA,TGCGCCAGCAGCTTGGGGGGCCTCACGGGCACCGGGGAGCTGTTTTTT,CASSLGGLTGTGELFF
TRBJ2-1,TRBD2,TRBV7-6,NA,TGTGCCAGCAGCTTAGGAGGCGGCGGGGGTGGTGAGCAGTTCTTC,CASSLGGGGGGEQFF
TRBJ2-1,NA,TRBV4-1,NA,TGCGCCAGCAGCCAAGATATGGTCTCCTACAATGAGCAGTTCTTC,CASSQDMVSYNEQFF
TRBJ2-7,TRBD2,TRBV11-2,NA,TGTGCAACCAGCGGGGCCAACTCCTACGAGCAGTACTTC,CATSGANSYEQYF
TRBJ1-1,NA,TRBV19,NA,TGTGCCAGTGAGACTCGAGAAGGGAACACTGAAGCTTTCTTT,CASETREGNTEAFF
TRBJ2-5,NA,TRBV5-1,NA,TGCGCCAGCAGCGAAGCAAGACCTCAAGAGACCCAGTACTTC,CASSEARPQETQYF
TRBJ1-5,NA,TRBV28,NA,TGTGCCAGCAGTTTATTTTCCTATCGCCAGGGGCTGAATCAGCCCCAGCATTTT,CASSLFSYRQGLNQPQHF
TRBJ1-1,NA,TRBV7-3,NA,TGTGCCAGCAGCTTCGGCAGGGACGCTGAAGCTTTCTTT,CASSFGRDAEAFF
TRBJ1-2,TRBD1,TRBV29-1,NA,TGCAGCGTTGACTTGCAGGGGGCTAACTATGGCTACACCTTC,CSVDLQGANYGYTF
TRBJ2-1,TRBD2,TRBV3-1/TRBV3-2,NA,TGTGCCAGCAGTAACGGACTAGCGGGGGTTTCCTACAATGAGCAGTTCTTC,CASSNGLAGVSYNEQFF
TRBJ2-3,NA,TRBV4-1,NA,TGCGCCAGCAGCCAGAAGGTTTTGGCAACTAGCACAGATACGCAGTATTTT,CASSQKVLATSTDTQYF
TRBJ2-5,TRBD1,TRBV7-2,NA,TGTGCCAGCAGCTTAGACAGGGGGCGAGAGACCCAGTACTTC,CASSLDRGRETQYF
TRBJ1-2,NA,TRBV4-3,NA,TGCGCCAGCAGCCAAGATCGGGGAGGTAGCTATGGCTACACCTTC,CASSQDRGGSYGYTF
TRBJ2-1,NA,TRBV19,NA,TGTGCCAGTAGGTCTCTAACTGGGGGTGAGCAGTTCTTC,CASRSLTGGEQFF
TRBJ1-3,TRBD1,TRBV3-1/TRBV3-2,NA,TGTGCCAGCAGCCAAGAGGGACAGCAATCGGGAAACACCATATATTTT,CASSQEGQQSGNTIYF
TRBJ2-2,NA,TRBV6-2/TRBV6-3,NA,TGTGCCAGCAGTTACTCTGGGGGCTACGGGGAGCTGTTTTTT,CASSYSGGYGELFF
TRBJ2-7,NA,TRBV4-1,NA,TGCGCCAGCAGCCAATTCCGGCAAGGCCCCTACGAGCAGTACTTC,CASSQFRQGPYEQYF
TRBJ2-1,NA,TRBV27,once,TGTGCCAGCAGTTTTTGGGGTGGGGAGCAGTTCTTC,CASSFWGGEQFF
TRBJ1-1,NA,TRBV10-3,NA,TGTGCCATCAGTGAACGACAGGTCATGAACACTGAAGCTTTCTTT,CAISERQVMNTEAFF
TRBJ2-3,TRBD2,TRBV5-4,NA,TGTGCCAGCAGCTTGGATTTGGCGGGGGGGCTAACAGATACGCAGTATTTT,CASSLDLAGGLTDTQYF
TRBJ2-3,TRBD2,TRBV6-4,NA,TGTGCCAGCAGCCCTAGCGGGGGGGCAGATACGCAGTATTTT,CASSPSGGADTQYF
TRBJ2-7,NA,TRBV28,NA,TGTGCCAGCAGTCTGCCCCTCAGCGGGCGGTTCGCCTACGAGCAGTACTTC,CASSLPLSGRFAYEQYF
TRBJ2-3,TRBD1,TRBV11-2,NA,TGTGCCAGCAGCCATCAGGGGGCCGGTGCGGCCCTTAGCACAGATACGCAGTATTTT,CASSHQGAGAALSTDTQYF
TRBJ1-6,NA,TRBV3-1/TRBV3-2,NA,TGTGCCAGCAGCACCCGACCTGAAGTCAGTTCACCCCTCCACTTT,CASSTRPEVSSPLHF
TRBJ1-2,NA,TRBV30,NA,TGTGCCTGGACCCGGGGCAAAAACTCAGGGTTTTTCACCTTC,CAWTRGKNSGFFTF